These 3 T cell receptor beta chains were all obtained from the same sample, sequenced in a study of T-cell memory formation after mild COVID-19. MiXCR was run by TCRdb on the 5' RACE reads, yielding one entry per CDR3 protein. The sample shows 25,000 to 30,000 distinct CDR3 sequences, around 16% of them seen only once. Sequencing was done on a sample of PBMCs or a T cell subset sorted from them (not recorded which). These receptor sequences come from an adult who had mild COVID-19 (a few samples of this study predate the infection). Cell type and time point are not known.

This clonotype was picked up many times. The chain links TRBV6-4 to TRBJ2-3; unclear D gene. Germline V gene lookup returns CDR1 MRHNA and CDR2 SNTAGT. The length of the CDR3 is 16 residues. The V end lost 2 bases, the J end lost 0 bases, and 12 bases lay between the germline ends. CDR3 amino acids: CASSDPSWRSTDTQYF. The CDR3 coding sequence is TGTGCCAGCAGTGACCCAAGTTGGAGAAGCACAGATACGCAGTATTTT.

This clonotype was counted between two and nine times. The V and J genes are TRBV3-1 and TRBJ2-7; maybe TRBD2 (6 bases). The germline V and J ends were trimmed by 4 bases and 6 bases, with 16 bases remaining between them. Germline CDR1 and CDR2: LGHDT and YNNKEL (reference sequence). There are 14 residues in the CDR3. In DNA form, the CDR3 reads TGTGCCAGCAGCCTTCAGGGTACGGGGGTCGAGCAGTACTTC. Its translation is CASSLQGTGVEQYF.

This clonotype was detected ten times or more. The chain uses TRBV5-1 and TRBJ1-2; the D is unclear. Germline-derived CDR1 and CDR2 are SGHRS and YFSETQ. Trimming removed 0 bases at V and 4 bases at J, with 7 bases between. The CDR3 contains 13 residues. CDR3 protein: CASSLARFYGYTF. DNA for the CDR3: TGCGCCAGCAGCTTGGCCAGGTTCTATGGCTACACCTTC.